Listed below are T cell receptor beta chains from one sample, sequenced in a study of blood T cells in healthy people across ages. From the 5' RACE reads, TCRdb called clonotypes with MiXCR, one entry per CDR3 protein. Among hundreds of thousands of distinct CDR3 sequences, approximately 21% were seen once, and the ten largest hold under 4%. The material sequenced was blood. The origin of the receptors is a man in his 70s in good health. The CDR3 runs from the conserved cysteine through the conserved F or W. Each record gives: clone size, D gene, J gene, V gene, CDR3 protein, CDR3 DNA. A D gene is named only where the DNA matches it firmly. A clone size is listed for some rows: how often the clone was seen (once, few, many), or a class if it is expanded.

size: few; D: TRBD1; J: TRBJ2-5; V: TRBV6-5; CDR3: CASSYLGQGQGTQYF; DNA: TGTGCCAGCAGTTACTTAGGACAGGGCCAAGGGACCCAGTACTTC
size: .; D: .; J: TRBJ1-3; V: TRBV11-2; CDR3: CASSPGIRSGNTIYF; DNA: TGTGCCAGCAGCCCCGGGATCCGCTCTGGAAACACCATATATTTT
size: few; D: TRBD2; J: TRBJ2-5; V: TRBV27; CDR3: CASSFHGTRVEETQYF; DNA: TGTGCCAGCAGTTTCCACGGGACTAGGGTGGAAGAGACCCAGTACTTC
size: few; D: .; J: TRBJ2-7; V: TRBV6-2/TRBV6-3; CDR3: CASSYANYEQYF; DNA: TGTGCCAGCAGTTACGCCAACTACGAGCAGTACTTC
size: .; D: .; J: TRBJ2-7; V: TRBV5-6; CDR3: CASSPTLAGEQYF; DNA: TGTGCCAGCAGCCCGACATTGGCGGGCGAGCAGTACTTC
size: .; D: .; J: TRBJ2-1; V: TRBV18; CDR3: CASSPPSWNEQFF; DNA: TGTGCCAGCTCCCCGCCTAGCTGGAATGAGCAGTTCTTC
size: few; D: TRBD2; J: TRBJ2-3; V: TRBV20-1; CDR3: CSASVSSGSFDTQYF; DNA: TGCAGTGCTAGTGTGTCTAGCGGGAGTTTTGACACGCAGTATTTT
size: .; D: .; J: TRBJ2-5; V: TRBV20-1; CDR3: CSAEETQYF; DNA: TGCAGTGCAGAAGAGACCCAGTACTTC
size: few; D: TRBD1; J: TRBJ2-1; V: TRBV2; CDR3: CASRQGSSGNEQFF; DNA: TGTGCCAGTCGACAGGGAAGCTCGGGGAATGAGCAGTTCTTC
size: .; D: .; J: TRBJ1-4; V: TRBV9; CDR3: CASSVGGRRNEKLFF; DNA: TGTGCCAGCAGCGTAGGAGGACGTCGGAATGAAAAACTGTTTTTT
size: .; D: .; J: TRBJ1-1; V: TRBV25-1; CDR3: CASTRRDNEAFF; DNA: TGTGCCAGCACCCGAAGGGATAATGAAGCTTTCTTT
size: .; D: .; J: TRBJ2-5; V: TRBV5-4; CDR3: CASSLDSETQYF; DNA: TGTGCCAGCAGCTTGGATAGCGAGACCCAGTACTTC
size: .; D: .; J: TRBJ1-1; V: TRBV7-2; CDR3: CASSLLGVDTEAFF; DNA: TGTGCCAGCAGCTTGCTCGGGGTTGACACTGAAGCTTTCTTT
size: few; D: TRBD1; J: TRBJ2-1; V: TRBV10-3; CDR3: CAIGPGQGPQQEFF; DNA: TGTGCCATCGGCCCGGGACAGGGGCCTCAGCAGGAGTTCTTC
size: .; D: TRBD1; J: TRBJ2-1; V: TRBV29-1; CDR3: CSVSLDRGLEQFF; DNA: TGCAGCGTTAGCCTGGACAGGGGGCTTGAGCAGTTCTTC
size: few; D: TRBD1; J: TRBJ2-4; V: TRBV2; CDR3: CASSANRGHVNIQYF; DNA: TGTGCCAGCAGTGCCAACAGGGGGCATGTAAACATTCAGTACTTC
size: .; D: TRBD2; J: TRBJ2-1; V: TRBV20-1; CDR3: CSAGGGTSSNEQFF; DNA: TGCAGTGCTGGGGGAGGGACTAGTTCAAATGAGCAGTTCTTC
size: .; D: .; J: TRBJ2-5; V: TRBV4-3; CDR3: CASSQEGTRGETQYF; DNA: TGCGCCAGCAGCCAAGAGGGAACTAGGGGAGAGACCCAGTACTTC
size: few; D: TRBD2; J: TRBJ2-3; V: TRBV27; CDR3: CASSRLGLAIADTQYF; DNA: TGTGCCAGCAGCAGACTCGGACTAGCGATCGCAGATACGCAGTATTTT
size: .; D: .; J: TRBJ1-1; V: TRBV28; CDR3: CASYFGTEAFF; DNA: TGTGCCAGCTACTTCGGTACTGAAGCTTTCTTT
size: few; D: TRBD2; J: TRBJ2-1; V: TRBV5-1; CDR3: CASSLAGTSVYNEQFF; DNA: TGCGCCAGCAGCTTGGCCGGGACTAGCGTTTACAATGAGCAGTTCTTC
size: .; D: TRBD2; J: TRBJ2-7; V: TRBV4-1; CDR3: CASSHSGRENEQYF; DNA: TGCGCCAGCAGCCACAGCGGGAGGGAAAACGAGCAGTACTTC
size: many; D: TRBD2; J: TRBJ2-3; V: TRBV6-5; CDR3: CASSWSSGSTDTQYF; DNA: TGTGCCAGCAGTTGGTCTAGCGGGAGCACAGATACGCAGTATTTT
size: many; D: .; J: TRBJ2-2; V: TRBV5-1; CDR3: CASTPAVLTGELFF; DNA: TGCGCCAGCACCCCAGCGGTTTTGACCGGGGAGCTGTTTTTT
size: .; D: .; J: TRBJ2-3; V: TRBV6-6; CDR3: CASSYGGFGTDTQYF; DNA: TGTGCCAGCAGTTATGGCGGATTTGGGACAGATACGCAGTATTTT
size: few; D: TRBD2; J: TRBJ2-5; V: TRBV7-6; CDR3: CASSGLSGRTGETQYF; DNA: TGTGCCAGCAGCGGTCTTAGCGGGAGGACCGGAGAGACCCAGTACTTC
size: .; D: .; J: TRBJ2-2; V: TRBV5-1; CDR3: CASSWLGAEGTGELFF; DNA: TGCGCCAGCAGCTGGTTGGGGGCCGAAGGCACCGGGGAGCTGTTTTTT
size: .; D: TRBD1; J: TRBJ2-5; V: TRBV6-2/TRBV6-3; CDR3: CASSTLGQGRETQYF; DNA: TGTGCCAGCAGTACCCTCGGACAGGGTCGAGAGACCCAGTACTTC
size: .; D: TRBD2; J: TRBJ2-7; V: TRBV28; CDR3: CASSRITSGSRYEQYF; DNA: TGTGCCAGCAGCCGCATTACTAGCGGCAGTAGGTACGAGCAGTACTTC
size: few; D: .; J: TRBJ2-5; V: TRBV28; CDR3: CASSSRPRPGTQYF; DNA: TGTGCCAGCAGTTCCCGACCGAGGCCCGGGACCCAGTACTTC
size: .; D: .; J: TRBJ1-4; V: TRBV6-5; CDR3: CASKTGWYEKLFF; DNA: TGTGCCAGCAAAACTGGATGGTATGAAAAACTGTTTTTT
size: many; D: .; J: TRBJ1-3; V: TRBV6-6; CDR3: CASSYLSSGNTIYF; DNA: TGTGCCAGCAGTTACTTGAGCTCTGGAAACACCATATATTTT
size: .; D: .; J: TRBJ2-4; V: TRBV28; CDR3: CASSFLGTGRNIQYF; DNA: TGTGCCAGCAGTTTCCTAGGGACGGGAAGAAACATTCAGTACTTC
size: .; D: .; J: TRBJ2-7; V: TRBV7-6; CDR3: CASSLAGEAGSYEQYF; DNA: TGTGCCAGCAGCTTAGCCGGGGAGGCAGGTTCCTACGAGCAGTACTTC
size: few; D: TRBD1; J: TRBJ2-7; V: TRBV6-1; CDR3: CATIQGILYEQYF; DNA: TGTGCCACCATACAGGGGATACTCTACGAGCAGTACTTC
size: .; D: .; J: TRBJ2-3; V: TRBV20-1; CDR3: CSARDLNFDKADTQYF; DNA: TGCAGTGCTAGAGATCTGAACTTTGATAAGGCAGATACGCAGTATTTT